The clone carrying this T cell receptor (beta chain) was counted between two and nine times. The antigen is not known. The table came from immunoSEQ multiplex PCR; TCRdb's copy has only in-frame clones and leaves some out. The sample yields 60,000 to 65,000 clones, less than 80% seen once. CD4+ T cells specific for antigen were expanded with viral peptide pools by the ViraFEST assay before sequencing. Culture proceeded for 10 days, and CD4+ T cells were then isolated. Vaccine recipients lacked prior SARS-CoV-2 infection and had negative nucleocapsid antibodies. The data belong to a study of vaccination effects on CD4 cells after COVID-19. About the research overall: Vaccine administered to participants consisted of two doses of either BNT162b2 or mRNA-1273. The study's findings and limits: Convalescent patients in the study were few, and early post-infection timepoints were absent. Marked clonal contraction of both clone types appeared late after vaccination.

CDR3 size: 12 residues. V gave up 2 bases and J gave up 1 base, with 2 bases separating them. In germline, CDR1 is MNHEY, CDR2 SVGAGI. V usage is TRBV6-5 and J usage is TRBJ1-1; the D is unclear. This TCR came from a human donor who received a COVID-19 vaccine. Material: CD4+ T cells from PBMCs cultured with HCoV-OC43 spike peptides, obtained before COVID-19 vaccination. Sample subset: HCoV-OC43 spike overlapping peptide pool stimulation. The CDR3, as DNA: TGTGCCAGCAGTTACAGGAACACTGAAGCTTTCTTT. Translated: CASSYRNTEAFF.